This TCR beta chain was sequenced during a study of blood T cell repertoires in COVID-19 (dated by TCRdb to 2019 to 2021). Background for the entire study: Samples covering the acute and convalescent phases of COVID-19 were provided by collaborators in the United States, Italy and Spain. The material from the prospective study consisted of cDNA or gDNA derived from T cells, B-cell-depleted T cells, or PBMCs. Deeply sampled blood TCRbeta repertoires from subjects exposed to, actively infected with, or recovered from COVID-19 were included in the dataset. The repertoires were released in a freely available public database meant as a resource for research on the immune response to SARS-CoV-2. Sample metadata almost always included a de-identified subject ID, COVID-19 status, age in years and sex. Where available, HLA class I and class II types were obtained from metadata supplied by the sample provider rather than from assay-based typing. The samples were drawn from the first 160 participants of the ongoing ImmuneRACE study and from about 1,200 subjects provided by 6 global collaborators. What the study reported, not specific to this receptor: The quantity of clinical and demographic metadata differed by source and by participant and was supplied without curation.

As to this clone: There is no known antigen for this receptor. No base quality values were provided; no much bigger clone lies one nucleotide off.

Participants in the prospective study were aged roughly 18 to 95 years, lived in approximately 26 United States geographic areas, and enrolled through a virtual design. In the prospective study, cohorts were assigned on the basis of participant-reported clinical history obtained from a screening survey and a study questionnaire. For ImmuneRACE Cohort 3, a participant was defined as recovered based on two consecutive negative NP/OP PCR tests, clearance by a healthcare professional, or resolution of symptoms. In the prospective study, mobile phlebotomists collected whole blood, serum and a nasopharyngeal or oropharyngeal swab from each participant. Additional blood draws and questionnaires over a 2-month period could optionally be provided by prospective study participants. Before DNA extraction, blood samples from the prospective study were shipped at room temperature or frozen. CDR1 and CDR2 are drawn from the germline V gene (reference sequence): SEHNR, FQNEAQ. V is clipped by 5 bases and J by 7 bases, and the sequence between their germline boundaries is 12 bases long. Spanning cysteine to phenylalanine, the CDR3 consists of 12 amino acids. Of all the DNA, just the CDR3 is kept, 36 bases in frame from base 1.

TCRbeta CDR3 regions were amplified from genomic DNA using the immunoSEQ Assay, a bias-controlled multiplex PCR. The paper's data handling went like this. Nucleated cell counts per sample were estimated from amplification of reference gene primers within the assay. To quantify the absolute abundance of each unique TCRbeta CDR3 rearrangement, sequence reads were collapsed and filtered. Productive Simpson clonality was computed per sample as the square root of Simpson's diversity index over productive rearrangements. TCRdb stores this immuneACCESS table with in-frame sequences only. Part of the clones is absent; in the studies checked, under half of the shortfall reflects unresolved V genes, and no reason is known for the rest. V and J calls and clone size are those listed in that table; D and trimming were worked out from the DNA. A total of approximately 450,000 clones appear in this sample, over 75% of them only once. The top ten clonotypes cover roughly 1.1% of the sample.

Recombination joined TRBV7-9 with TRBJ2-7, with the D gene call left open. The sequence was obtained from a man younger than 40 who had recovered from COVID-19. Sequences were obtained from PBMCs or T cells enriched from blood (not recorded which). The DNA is TGTGCCAGCAGCAGCCGGTCCCCGGAGCAGTACTTC. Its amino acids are CASSSRSPEQYF.